These 21 T cell receptor beta chains were sequenced from one sample in a study of OX40 agonist ivuxolimab in advanced cancers. Sequencing used immunoSEQ multiplex PCR; TCRdb keeps in-frame clones, though not all of them. The sample records about 67,000 clones, approximately 89% being singletons. The sample was CD4+ or CD8+ T cells sorted from blood, taken in a trial of the OX40 agonist ivuxolimab. The receptors shown here come from an adult with an advanced solid tumor such as melanoma, head and neck, liver or kidney cancer.

Turning to this clone: Different DNA sequences within this sample yield the same CDR3. The chain carries TRBV4-1 and TRBJ2-5; D perhaps matches TRBD2 (5 bases). The CDR3 spans 16 residues. V was clipped by 1 base and J by 4 bases, with 16 bases between them. Germline CDR1 and CDR2: MGHRA and YSYEKL. CDR3 region: CASSQALVQRVETQYF. In DNA form, the CDR3 reads TGCGCCAGCAGCCAAGCCTTGGTACAGAGGGTAGAGACCCAGTACTTC.

V and J are TRBV6-4 and TRBJ2-3; 7 nucleotides line up with TRBD1. CDR1 and CDR2 from the germline V gene are MRHNA and SNTAGT. J lost 4 bases, V lost 2 bases, and 6 bases had no gene match. The length of the CDR3 is 15 residues. The CDR3 reads CASSDRGHRSDTQYF. CDR3 nucleotides: TGTGCCAGCAGTGACAGGGGGCATCGATCAGATACGCAGTATTTT.

This clone has more than one count but fewer than ten. J is TRBJ1-5 and V is TRBV6-1, with D possibly TRBD1 on 5 matching bases. There are 15 residues in the CDR3. The germline V gene encodes CDR1 MNHNS and CDR2 SASEGT. Deletions cut 0 bases from V and 7 bases from J, with 13 bases between. CDR3 DNA sequence: TGTGCCAGCAGTGAAGCGGGCAGGGATTGGCAGCCCCAGCATTTT. Residues: CASSEAGRDWQPQHF.

This chain connects TRBV6-1 to TRBJ2-1; 9 bases fit TRBD2. V dropped 2 bases and J dropped 6; count of bases not matched to a gene: 2. Germline values: CDR1 MNHNS, CDR2 SASEGT. The CDR3 length is 14 residues. The CDR3 sequence: CASSEPGLANEQFF. The CDR3 nucleotides are TGTGCCAGCAGTGAACCGGGACTAGCCAATGAGCAGTTCTTC.

This chain links TRBV10-1 with TRBJ2-3, with D perhaps TRBD1 or TRBD2 (5 bases each). The ends were cut back, 8 bases at V and 1 base at J, with 10 bases in the middle. The CDR3 extends over 13 amino acids. Per germline, CDR1 WNHNN and CDR2 SYGVQD (reference sequence). The CDR3 loop reads CASRDRGTDTQYF. The CDR3, as DNA: TGCGCCAGCCGGGACCGGGGCACAGATACGCAGTATTTT.

The V and J genes are TRBV7-2 and TRBJ2-7, with D perhaps TRBD1 (5 bases). Germline V gene data show CDR1 as SGHTA and CDR2 as FQGNSA. Trimming cost V 5 bases and J 1 base, with 18 bases left between them. The CDR3 has 16 residues. CDR3 residues: CASSARRTTVSYEQYF. The DNA of the CDR3 is TGTGCCAGCAGCGCGAGAAGGACAACAGTTTCCTACGAGCAGTACTTC.

The chain is built from TRBV5-1 and TRBJ1-1; 10 positions agree with TRBD1. Germline CDR1 and CDR2: SGHRS and YFSETQ. The length of the CDR3 is 14 residues. V lost 4 bases and J lost 10; bases outside the gene matches: 10. The CDR3 loop is CASSPLGRDRGAFF. CDR3 in DNA: TGCGCCAGCAGCCCCCTTGGAAGGGACAGGGGAGCTTTCTTT.

The chain has TRBV12-5 and TRBJ2-1; D is unresolved. The V end was cut by 1 base, the J end by 0 bases, with 22 bases between. The CDR3 is 20 residues long. Germline lookup yields CDR1 LGHNT and CDR2 FRNRAP. The CDR3 sequence: CASGLALGRAPTSSYNEQFF. CDR3 DNA: TGTGCTAGTGGTTTGGCCCTGGGAAGGGCACCTACCAGCTCCTACAATGAGCAGTTCTTC.

In its sample, this clone was seen a few times. V gene TRBV7-2 combines with J gene TRBJ1-4; 9 bases agree with TRBD1. Per germline, CDR1 SGHTA and CDR2 FQGNSA. V trimming: 5 bases; J trimming: 4 bases; junction bases outside the gene matches: 8. This CDR3 is built from 16 residues. The CDR3, as DNA: TGTGCCAGCAGCCTAACGGGACAGGGCCTTAATGAAAAACTGTTTTTT. This gives the protein CASSLTGQGLNEKLFF.

V and J are TRBV27 and TRBJ1-3, with D perhaps matching TRBD1 (6 bases). CDR1 is MNHEY, CDR2 SMNVEV, per germline (reference sequence). The V gene lost 2 bases and the J gene lost 0 bases, with 14 bases spanning the gap. The CDR3 sequence is 17 residues long. CDR3 loop: CASSLLGGPNSGNTIYF. For the CDR3, the DNA is TGTGCCAGCAGTTTACTCGGGGGGCCCAACTCTGGAAACACCATATATTTT.

This rearrangement joins TRBV18 to TRBJ2-3; 11 bases fit TRBD1. With V trimmed by 3 bases and J by 4 bases, 3 bases remained unmatched. This CDR3 region has 15 residues. Germline CDR1 reads KGHSH; CDR2 reads LQKENI. In DNA, the CDR3 is TGTGCCAGCTCACCGGGACAGGGGGGGCCAGATACGCAGTATTTT. Encoded protein: CASSPGQGGPDTQYF.

This rearrangement joins TRBV5-5 to TRBJ2-7; tentatively, D is TRBD2 (5 bases). The V gene's germline CDR1 is SGHKS and CDR2 YYEKEE (reference sequence). V gave up 4 bases and J gave up 1 base, with 15 bases separating them. The CDR3 runs to 15 residues. The CDR3 bases are TGTGCCAGCAGCCCCCAGCTAGCATCTTCCTACGAGCAGTACTTC. Amino acids: CASSPQLASSYEQYF.

The chain links TRBV7-9 to TRBJ2-7; TRBD2 matches 11 bases. The CDR3 is 18 residues long. Germline V gene lookup returns CDR1 SEHNR and CDR2 FQNEAQ (reference sequence). The trim removed 2 bases at V and 4 bases at J, leaving 13 bases unmatched. The CDR3 sequence is CASSLSPLLAGALYEQYF. Written as DNA, the CDR3 is TGTGCCAGCAGCTTAAGCCCCCTACTAGCGGGAGCTCTGTACGAGCAGTACTTC.

This sequence joins TRBV6-5 and TRBJ2-7, with TRBD2 matching 10 bases. Germline V CDR1 and CDR2: MNHEY, SVGAGI. With 2 bases clipped from V and 6 bases from J, the junction kept 7 bases outside the gene matches. The CDR3 runs 15 residues. DNA of the CDR3: TGTGCCAGCAGTTACCTGCCAGCGGGGGGGTCCGAGCAGTACTTC. It is translated as CASSYLPAGGSEQYF.

This chain joins TRBV11-1 and TRBJ1-1; D unclear. The germline V gene encodes CDR1 SGHAT and CDR2 FQDESV (reference sequence). The CDR3 sequence is 13 residues long. The V gene lost 5 bases and the J gene lost 1 base, with 8 bases spanning the gap. Here the CDR3 reads CASSLSSNTEAFF. CDR3 in DNA: TGTGCCAGCAGCCTTAGTTCGAACACTGAAGCTTTCTTT.

The chain couples TRBV6-1 to TRBJ1-4; possible D gene TRBD1, 5 bases. Germline V gene data show CDR1 as MNHNS and CDR2 as SASEGT. Trimming removed 5 bases at V and 8 bases at J, with 15 bases between. The length of the CDR3 is 14 residues. This chain's CDR3 is CASSRGGVGEKLFF. CDR3 sequence (DNA): TGTGCCAGCAGTCGTGGGGGGGTTGGGGAAAAACTGTTTTTT.

The V call is TRBV15, the J call TRBJ2-1; a weak D match, TRBD1 (5 bases). V lost 0 bases and J 5 bases, leaving 11 bases between the germline ends. This CDR3 has 15 amino acids. CDR1 and CDR2 (germline): LNHNV, YYDKDF (reference sequence). CDR3: CATSRDWGLDNEQFF. In DNA form, the CDR3 reads TGTGCCACCAGCAGAGACTGGGGCCTCGACAATGAGCAGTTCTTC.

The genes are TRBV11-3 and TRBJ1-4, with 7 nucleotides matching TRBD1. Looked up from germline, CDR1 is SGHNT and CDR2 is YENEEA. The V gene end was trimmed by 7 bases and the J gene end by 1 base; junction bases not matched to a gene: 12. The CDR3 runs to 17 residues. CDR3 protein: CASTRDSDVLTNEKLFF. CDR3 nucleotides: TGTGCCAGCACACGGGACAGTGACGTGCTAACTAATGAAAAACTGTTTTTT.

The chain couples TRBV6-1 to TRBJ2-3, with D tentatively TRBD2 (5 bases). V was cut by 8 bases and J by 6 bases, with 12 bases left in between. Germline values: CDR1 MNHNS, CDR2 SASEGT. This CDR3 is 12 amino acids long. The CDR3 sequence: CASPSWSDTQYF. The DNA for the CDR3 is TGTGCCAGCCCTAGCTGGTCGGATACGCAGTATTTT.

The V call is TRBV11-3, the J call TRBJ2-1; D may be TRBD1 (6 bases). V was cut by 3 bases and J by 2 bases, with 11 bases left in between. Germline V CDR1 and CDR2: SGHNT, YENEEA. This CDR3 has 15 residues. CDR3 in amino acids: CASSLSQGTYNEQFF. The CDR3 DNA follows: TGTGCCAGCAGCTTGTCGCAGGGGACCTACAATGAGCAGTTCTTC.

The chain joins TRBV6-5 to TRBJ2-6; TRBD1 is a possible D gene (5 bases). The CDR3 is 16 residues long. Germline CDR1 MNHEY, CDR2 SVGAGI. Trimming took 3 bases from V and 0 from J, leaving 9 bases between them. Here the CDR3 DNA reads TGTGCCAGCAGTTATAGACAGTACTCTGGGGCCAACGTCCTGACTTTC. This encodes CASSYRQYSGANVLTF.